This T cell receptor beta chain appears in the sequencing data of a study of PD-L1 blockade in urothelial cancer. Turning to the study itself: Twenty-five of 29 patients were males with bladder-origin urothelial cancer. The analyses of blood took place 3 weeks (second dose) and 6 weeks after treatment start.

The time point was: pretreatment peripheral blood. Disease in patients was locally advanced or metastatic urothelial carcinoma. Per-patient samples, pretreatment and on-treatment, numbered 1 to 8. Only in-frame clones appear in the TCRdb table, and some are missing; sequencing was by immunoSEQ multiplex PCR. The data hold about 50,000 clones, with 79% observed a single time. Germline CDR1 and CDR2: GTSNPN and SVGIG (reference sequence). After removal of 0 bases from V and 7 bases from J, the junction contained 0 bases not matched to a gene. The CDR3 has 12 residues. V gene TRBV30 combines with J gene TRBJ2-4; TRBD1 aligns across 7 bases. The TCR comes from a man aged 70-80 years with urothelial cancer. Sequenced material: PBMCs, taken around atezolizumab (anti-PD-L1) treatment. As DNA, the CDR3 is TGTGCCTGGAGTGTACAGGGGAACATTCAGTACTTC. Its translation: CAWSVQGNIQYF.